This T cell receptor beta chain stems from a study of T cells after yellow fever vaccination (dated by TCRdb to the late 2010s). The study in broad terms: Libraries from fractions with low cell numbers were prepared with the SMART-Seq v4 Ultra Low Input RNA kit. Two healthy male donors, one aged 18 to 29 and one aged 30 to 40 years, made up the cohort. Blood was drawn at multiple timepoints before and after primary and secondary immunization, with bulk PBMC replicates and cell subsets isolated. Bulk TCR alpha and beta repertoires were sequenced longitudinally to track T-cell clones before and after primary and booster YFV17D yellow fever vaccination.

Paper-wide results and their limitations: Because only a couple of donors were included in the study, the extent to which the findings can be generalized is limited. The secondary T-cell response was found to be weaker but faster than the primary response, with a peak reached on day 5 rather than on day 15. Computational filtering was required because FACS-sorted repertoires could contain abundant contaminating clonotypes from the bulk population. Most clones expanded after primary vaccination (almost 97% of CD4 and 70% to 90% of CD8) were re-detected after the booster, suggesting that broad memory maintenance occurred. A small share of clonotypes was detected in both CD4 and CD8 compartments, with the overlap likely arising from convergent recombination.

Data came from an Illumina NovaSeq 6000. Synthesis of TCR cDNA relied on 5'RACE template switching, a step that introduced a universal primer site along with unique molecular identifiers. Priming of cDNA synthesis was performed from both the TCR alpha and TCR beta constant segments. Libraries were amplified in two PCR steps, with sample barcodes and sequencing adapters added in the second step. Sequencing of libraries was performed on Illumina HiSeq 2500 (2x100 bp) or NovaSeq (2x150 bp). The study's processing was this. Reads were demultiplexed and collapsed into UMI consensus sequences with MIGEC, and V(D)J alignment was performed with MiXCR. Using edgeR on replicate PBMC samples, clonotypes were called vaccine-responding if FDR was below 0.01 and the log2 fold change was above 5 up to day 15. Each bulk clonotype received a CD4 or CD8 identity based on whether the sequenced CD4 or CD8 repertoire contained that clonotype at higher abundance. In-frame beta chains were kept once TCRdb had trimmed the public reads at Q25 with fastp and called clones with MiXCR. One record per CDR3 amino acid sequence lists the most common genes and DNA. These V and J calls rely on TCRdb rather than the paper's analysis. This sample lists 400,000 to 450,000 distinct CDR3 sequences; roughly a sixth were detected once. The ten largest make up roughly a sixth of the sample.

The germline V gene (reference sequence) gives CDR1 as DFQATT and CDR2 as SNEGSKA. V was cut back by 0 bases and J by 1 base, leaving a gap of 11 bases between them. The CDR3 sequence holds 15 residues, the cysteine and phenylalanine included. This entry keeps only the CDR3 DNA: 45 bases, framed from base 1. With respect to this clonotype: Its antigen is currently not known. No much larger clonotype is one base removed from it; base qualities were not supplied.

In the paper's terms, the treatment or condition label means: live attenuated yellow fever vaccine strain. At every blood-draw timepoint, two biological replicates of bulk PBMCs were collected. A standard Ficoll-Paque protocol was used to isolate PBMCs from peripheral blood. TriZol was used to extract RNA from bulk PBMCs, from CD4 and CD8 fractions, and from dextramer-positive and dextramer-negative fractions. Recombination linked TRBV20-1 to TRBJ2-3; the D segment could be TRBD2, given 6 matching bases. The receptor was isolated from a man aged 18-30 years who received the YFV17D yellow fever vaccine. This sample comprised PBMCs, obtained before the yellow fever booster vaccination. The CDR3 has the sequence CSARERRGRTDTQYF. The DNA is TGCAGTGCTAGAGAACGGCGGGGCCGCACAGATACGCAGTATTTT.